The clone carrying this T cell receptor (beta chain) was seen at least ten times. Its antigen is not identified. The data originate from a study of T cell repertoires in cytomegalovirus infection. This CDR3 has 15 amino acids. V was cut by 5 bases and J by 0 bases, with 11 bases left in between. The germline gives CDR1 MNHEY, CDR2 SVGEGT. Study-level findings and limits: The cumulative frequency of public TCR beta families distinguished individuals who carried CMV together with the relevant HLA. In two of eight donors, the top clonotype was HLA-C-restricted CMV-specific.

MiXCR was run by TCRdb on the reads, yielding one entry per CDR3 protein. The sample has about 230,000 distinct CDR3 sequences, about 7% seen once. The V call is TRBV6-2 or TRBV6-3, the J call TRBJ2-4; possibly TRBD1 for D (5 bases). The TCR originated in a human donor in good health (CMV status not recorded). Some clones in this sample may be carry-over from other donors' samples. The sequenced sample consisted of PBMCs. The CDR3 here is CASSNPTVAKNIQYF. The CDR3 DNA follows: TGTGCCAGCAGTAACCCGACAGTAGCCAAAAACATTCAGTACTTC.